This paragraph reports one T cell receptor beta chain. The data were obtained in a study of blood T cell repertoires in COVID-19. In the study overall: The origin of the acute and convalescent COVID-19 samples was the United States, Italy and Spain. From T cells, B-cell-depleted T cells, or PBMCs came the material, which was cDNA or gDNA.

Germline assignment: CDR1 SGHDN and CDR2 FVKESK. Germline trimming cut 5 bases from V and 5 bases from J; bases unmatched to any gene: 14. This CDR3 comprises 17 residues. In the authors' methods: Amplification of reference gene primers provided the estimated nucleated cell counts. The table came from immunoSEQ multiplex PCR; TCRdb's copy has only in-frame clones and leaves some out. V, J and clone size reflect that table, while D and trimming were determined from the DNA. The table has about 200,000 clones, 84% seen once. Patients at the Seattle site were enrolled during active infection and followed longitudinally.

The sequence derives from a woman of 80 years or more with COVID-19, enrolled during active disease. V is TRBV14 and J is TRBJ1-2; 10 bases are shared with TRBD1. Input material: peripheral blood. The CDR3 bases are TGTGCCAGCAGCTTACGGGACAGGGGCGTCGAGTCTTATGGCTACACCTTC. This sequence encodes CASSLRDRGVESYGYTF.